Given below is one T cell receptor beta chain in context. No antigen is known for it. The data originate from a study of Ad26.COV2.S vaccination and SARS-CoV-2 variants. Study-level information: Donor had been placed in the Ad26.COV2.S arm of the COV1001 trial.

The method was immunoSEQ multiplex PCR; TCRdb's version includes in-frame clones alone and lacks a portion of them. The repertoire holds around 400,000 clones, approximately 83% seen once, with roughly 7.4% in the top ten. Study findings and constraints: Non-spike TCR breadth did not differ much between vaccine and placebo recipients.

This CDR3 comprises 15 residues. Per the germline V gene, CDR1 is SGHNT and CDR2 is YYREEE (reference sequence). V shed 0 bases, J shed 6 bases, and the junction held 7 bases outside the gene matches. The treatment denotes: roughly 20 received Ad26.COV2.S at low or high dose, single or two shots; about five received placebo; per-sample allocation not given. Day 63 after the first injection of vaccine or placebo was the sampling time. The vaccine antigen was prefusion-stabilized Wuhan SARS-CoV-2 spike. The receptor was derived from a person aged 18 to 59 who received the Ad26.COV2.S COVID-19 vaccine or a placebo. The rearrangement links TRBV5-4 to TRBJ1-1, with 8 positions matching TRBD1. The material sequenced was peripheral blood, taken in a trial of Ad26.COV2.S vaccine versus placebo. CDR3 sequence: CASSLGDRFFAEAFF. CDR3 bases: TGTGCCAGCAGCTTGGGGGACAGGTTCTTCGCTGAAGCTTTCTTT.